This T cell receptor beta chain was identified during a study of blood T cell repertoires in COVID-19. Looking at the study overall: Italy, Spain and the United States were the sources of the convalescent and acute COVID-19 samples. From T cells, B-cell-depleted T cells, or PBMCs came the material, which was cDNA or gDNA.

This clone was found once. Germline V CDR1 and CDR2: SEHNR, FQNEAQ (reference sequence). V lost 5 bases, J lost 5 bases, and 13 bases lay in between. The CDR3 runs to 13 residues. This table comes from immunoSEQ multiplex PCR, and its TCRdb copy is limited to in-frame clones, with some not included. The data show some 350,000 clones, around nine tenths seen once. This chain links TRBV7-9 with TRBJ2-7, with D perhaps TRBD2 (6 bases). The sequenced sample consisted of peripheral blood. The receptor was isolated from a woman younger than 35 who had recovered from COVID-19. The CDR3 DNA reads as TGTGCCAGCAGCCTGGACGGGAGTCACGAGCAGTACGTC. Encoded protein: CASSLDGSHEQYV.